This T cell receptor (beta chain) was sequenced during a study of cytomegalovirus exposure and HLA in healthy donors. The wider study: Both the 120 validation repertoires and the roughly 700 first-cohort repertoires used the same platform, as reported by a later analysis. Whole-study findings and limits: Researchers counted around 150 TCR beta chains as cytomegalovirus-associated. In vitro experiments confirmed that three CMV-associated chains were specific for CMV antigens. Both high specificity and high sensitivity reportedly marked the classifier's diagnosis of cytomegalovirus status.

This clone was counted a few times. Its antigen remains unknown. The protocol was immunoSEQ multiplex PCR, while the TCRdb copy is restricted to in-frame clones and leaves out a portion. The sample has about 200,000 clones, 65% to 90% seen once. Sequenced material: PBMCs. This TCR was sampled from a woman in her 30s in good health and CMV-seropositive.

CDR3 residues: CASSDTGEKLFF. CDR3 in DNA: TGTGCCAGCAGCGATACAGGGGAAAAACTGTTTTTT. This chain links TRBV2 with TRBJ1-4; tentatively, D is TRBD1 (6 bases). Trimming removed 6 bases from V and 8 bases from J, with 10 bases in between. Germline CDR1 reads SNHLY; CDR2 reads FYNNEI. The CDR3 contains 12 residues.